These 27 T cell receptor beta chains were sequenced from one sample in a study of cytomegalovirus exposure and HLA in healthy donors. Both 60 Vbeta primers and 13 Jbeta primers went into the PCR. The assay was immunoSEQ multiplex PCR, and TCRdb's table has in-frame clones only and misses some. The data contain around 150,000 clones, approximately 79% of them singletons. Sequenced material: PBMCs. These receptors came from a man aged 45-65 years in good health and CMV-seropositive.

The CDR3 nucleotides are TGTGCCAGCAGTGAGGGGACAGGGGGTTCACCCCTCCACTTT. Translation: CASSEGTGGSPLHF. J is TRBJ1-6 and V is TRBV6-1, with TRBD1 matching 11 bases. Trimming at V came to 3 bases and at J to 9 bases, leaving 1 base not matched to a gene. The germline V gene encodes CDR1 MNHNS and CDR2 SASEGT. The CDR3 is made up of 14 amino acids.

The chain uses TRBV5-5 and TRBJ1-2; D perhaps matches TRBD1 (5 bases). Trimming shortened V by 1 base and J by 7 bases, and 29 bases separated the two germline ends. The CDR3 is 19 amino acids. The germline gives CDR1 SGHKS, CDR2 YYEKEE (reference sequence). The CDR3 region is CASSLTLGGAAGFVRGYTF. The CDR3 DNA reads TGTGCCAGCAGCTTGACCCTAGGTGGGGCGGCGGGGTTCGTTCGTGGCTACACCTTC.

The chain carries TRBV9 and TRBJ1-2, with unresolved D. Per germline, CDR1 SGDLS and CDR2 YYNGEE. V lost 3 bases and J 4 bases, leaving 10 bases between the germline ends. There are 13 residues in the CDR3. The CDR3 is CASSGGESYGYTF. As DNA, the CDR3 is TGTGCCAGCAGCGGTGGAGAATCCTATGGCTACACCTTC.

The chain couples TRBV6-1 to TRBJ2-2; 7 bases agree with TRBD2. The CDR3 covers 17 residues. The trim removed 1 base at V and 4 bases at J, leaving 9 bases unmatched. CDR1 and CDR2 (germline): MNHNS, SASEGT. In DNA form, the CDR3 reads TGTGCCAGCAGTGAAGTATCGTGGCGGGGGTTCACCGGGGAGCTGTTTTTT. This gives the protein CASSEVSWRGFTGELFF.

The gene calls are TRBV7-8 and TRBJ2-5; D is possibly TRBD2 (6 bases). Looked up from germline, CDR1 is SGHVS and CDR2 is FQNEAQ. V dropped 2 bases and J dropped 5 bases, with 15 bases sitting between them. This CDR3 comprises 15 residues. CDR3 sequence (DNA): TGTGCCAGCAGCTTACTGGGGGGTTCTTGGGAGACCCAGTACTTC. Its protein product is CASSLLGGSWETQYF.

This chain links TRBV30 with TRBJ1-3; 8 bases map to TRBD1. J gave up 0 bases and V 3 bases, and 25 bases lay outside the gene matches. The CDR3 spans 22 residues. Per the germline V gene, CDR1 is GTSNPN and CDR2 is SVGIG (reference sequence). The DNA for the CDR3 is TGTGCCTGGAGCGACAAGATTTTAGGTGACAGGGGAATCCTGAGCTCTGGAAACACCATATATTTT. It is translated as CAWSDKILGDRGILSSGNTIYF.

The J gene is TRBJ1-2, the V gene TRBV27, with D perhaps matching TRBD1 (5 bases). V lost 3 bases to trimming and J lost 4 bases, with 15 bases between them. Per germline, CDR1 MNHEY and CDR2 SMNVEV (reference sequence). The CDR3 runs 15 residues. The CDR3 protein is CASSLRTGLGYGYTF. The CDR3 DNA sequence: TGTGCCAGCAGTTTGAGAACGGGACTTGGCTATGGCTACACCTTC.

The V gene is TRBV28, the J gene TRBJ1-2, with 9 nucleotides matching TRBD1. This CDR3 is 12 amino acids long. Losses at the gene ends were 8 bases for V and 4 bases for J; bases not matched to a gene: 2. Germline V gene data show CDR1 as MDHEN and CDR2 as SYDVKM. CDR3 DNA: TGTGCCAGCGAGACAGGGGGCTATGGCTACACCTTC. It translates to CASETGGYGYTF.

This chain joins TRBV6-5 and TRBJ1-5, with D tentatively TRBD1 (6 bases). CDR3 length: 14 residues. The V end lost 2 bases, the J end lost 5 bases, and 10 bases lay between the germline ends. The germline CDR1 and CDR2 sequences are MNHEY and SVGAGI. For the CDR3, the DNA is TGTGCCAGCAGTTACCGAACAGGGTATCAGCCCCAGCATTTT. Protein product: CASSYRTGYQPQHF.

In the case of this clone: This specimen includes other DNA sequences encoding the same CDR3. This chain links TRBV27 with TRBJ2-5; unclear D gene. The length of the CDR3 is 11 residues. CDR1 and CDR2 from the germline V gene are MNHEY and SMNVEV (reference sequence). Trimming cost V 5 bases and J 4 bases, with 5 bases left between them. CDR3: CASSNRETQYF. Written as DNA, the CDR3 is TGTGCCAGCAGTAATAGAGAGACCCAGTACTTC.

This chain joins TRBV6-5 and TRBJ1-6; D remains ambiguous. The germline V gene has CDR1 MNHEY and CDR2 SVGAGI. V dropped 0 bases and J dropped 7 bases, with 10 bases sitting between them. The CDR3 totals 15 residues. CDR3 in DNA: TGTGCCAGCAGTTACTCGAACAGAAGAAATTCACCCCTCCACTTT. Its translation: CASSYSNRRNSPLHF.

This clone has just one count. The gene calls are TRBV21-1 and TRBJ1-1; the D segment call TRBD1 is taken from the table without a DNA check. TRBV21-1 is classified as a pseudogene. The length of the CDR3 is 17 residues. The CDR3 DNA is TGTGCCAGCAGCAATAAAAGCCGGGACAGCTTCTACACTGAAGCTTTCTTT. Translation gives CASSNKSRDSFYTEAFF.

In its sample, this clone was seen a few times. This chain uses TRBV19 with TRBJ1-5, with TRBD1 as a possible D gene (6 bases). The germline CDR1 and CDR2 sequences are LNHDA and SQIVND (reference sequence). This CDR3 has 16 amino acids. V shed 3 bases and J shed 2 bases, with 14 bases lying between them. In DNA, the CDR3 is TGTGCCAGTAGTATTGCAGGCGGGGGCGGCAATCAGCCCCAGCATTTT. Translated, it gives CASSIAGGGGNQPQHF.

This chain links TRBV2 with TRBJ2-3; TRBD2 matches at 7 bases. V was clipped by 9 bases and J by 0 bases; unmatched bases: 9. Germline CDR1 reads SNHLY; CDR2 reads FYNNEI. The CDR3 runs 15 residues. The CDR3 is CASRPVGGSTDTQYF. CDR3 in DNA: TGTGCCAGTCGCCCCGTGGGGGGGAGCACAGATACGCAGTATTTT.

The chain uses TRBV28 and TRBJ2-7; weak D call: TRBD2 (5 bases). The CDR3 is 14 residues long. Trimming stripped 3 bases from V and 7 bases from J, with 16 bases between. Looked up from germline, CDR1 is MDHEN and CDR2 is SYDVKM. This chain's CDR3 is CASSFSGRLMEQYV. The CDR3 region has the DNA TGTGCCAGCAGTTTTTCAGGCAGACTAATGGAGCAGTACGTC.

J is TRBJ1-2 and V is TRBV7-9; 8 bases agree with TRBD1. Trimming at V came to 5 bases and at J to 4 bases, leaving 3 bases not matched to a gene. The CDR3 spans 13 residues. Looked up from germline, CDR1 is SEHNR and CDR2 is FQNEAQ (reference sequence). Written as DNA, the CDR3 is TGTGCCAGCAGCGCCGGGACAGGCTATGGCTACACCTTC. It encodes CASSAGTGYGYTF. Full variable domain (remainder filled in from reference TRBV7-9 and TRBJ1-2): DTGVSQNPRHKITKRGQNVTFRCDPISEHNRLYWYRQTLGQGPEFLTYFQNEAQLEKSRLLSDRFSAERPKGSFSTLEIQRTEQGDSAMYLCASSAGTGYGYTFGSGTRLTVV.

The J gene is TRBJ1-5, the V gene TRBV28; D is undetermined. Looked up from germline, CDR1 is MDHEN and CDR2 is SYDVKM. This CDR3 spans 16 amino acids. V shed 6 bases and J shed 0 bases, with 15 bases lying between them. The CDR3, as DNA: TGTGCCAGCAGGGCCGGTTACAGTAATAGCAATCAGCCCCAGCATTTT. Translating gives CASRAGYSNSNQPQHF.

This chain uses TRBV11-2 with TRBJ2-7, with D hard to call. Germline CDR1 SGHAT, CDR2 FQNNGV. Trimming left V 1 base short and J 0 bases short, with 10 bases between. The CDR3 length is 15 residues. In DNA form, the CDR3 reads TGTGCCAGCAGCTTAGCCAGCTCTAGCTCCTACGAGCAGTACTTC. This encodes CASSLASSSSYEQYF.

The gene calls are TRBV5-1 and TRBJ2-2, with TRBD1 matching 8 bases. This CDR3 has 13 amino acids. The germline CDR1 and CDR2 sequences are SGHRS and YFSETQ. Unmatched junction bases numbered 1, after V lost 5 bases and J lost 4 bases. This chain's CDR3 is CASRQGGTGELFF. The CDR3 DNA is TGCGCCAGCAGACAGGGGGGCACCGGGGAGCTGTTTTTT.

CDR3 nucleotide sequence: TGCGCCAGTATGCTCGGGGGGCGGAGCTCCTACGAGCAGTACTTC. It specifies CASMLGGRSSYEQYF. The rearrangement joins TRBV5-1 to TRBJ2-5, with a tentative D call TRBD2 (7 bases). Matching the DNA end better, TRBJ2-7 makes the J call doubtful. Germline V gene data show CDR1 as SGHRS and CDR2 as YFSETQ. The CDR3 consists of 15 residues.

The chain combines TRBV7-6 with TRBJ2-2; 8 bases match TRBD1. V trimming: 5 bases; J trimming: 4 bases; junction bases outside the gene matches: 15. Germline V gives CDR1 SGHVS, CDR2 FNYEAQ. The CDR3 is 18 amino acids. Here the CDR3 reads CASSPRAGGWRVTGELFF. CDR3 sequence (DNA): TGTGCCAGCAGCCCAAGGGCAGGGGGCTGGCGGGTCACCGGGGAGCTGTTTTTT. Full variable domain (remainder filled in from reference TRBV7-6 and TRBJ2-2): GAGVSQSPRYKVTKRGQDVALRCDPISGHVSLYWYRQALGQGPEFLTYFNYEAQQDKSGLPNDRFSAERPEGSISTLTIQRTEQRDSAMYRCASSPRAGGWRVTGELFFGEGSRLTVL.

This chain's CDR3 is CASSQGLNTEAFF. The DNA for the CDR3 is TGTGCCAGTAGCCAGGGTTTGAACACTGAAGCTTTCTTT. The V and J genes are TRBV19 and TRBJ1-1, with D perhaps matching TRBD1 (5 bases). Deletions cut 6 bases from V and 0 bases from J, with 8 bases between. Germline V gene sequence: CDR1 LNHDA, CDR2 SQIVND (reference sequence). The CDR3 is 13 residues long.

V usage is TRBV27 and J usage is TRBJ2-7; D call uncertain. The CDR3 is 11 residues long. V gave up 4 bases and J gave up 5 bases, with 6 bases separating them. Germline-derived CDR1 and CDR2 are MNHEY and SMNVEV (reference sequence). CDR3 residues: CASSSLHEQYF. CDR3 DNA sequence: TGTGCCAGCAGTTCCCTCCACGAGCAGTACTTC.

J is TRBJ1-5 and V is TRBV19, with D tentatively TRBD1 (6 bases). The CDR3 has 16 amino acids. CDR1 and CDR2 (germline): LNHDA, SQIVND (reference sequence). V shed 5 bases and J shed 4 bases, with 18 bases lying between them. CDR3 sequence (DNA): TGTGCCAGTAGTGAGGCAGGGGCGGTTGGTAATCAGCCCCAGCATTTT. Translation: CASSEAGAVGNQPQHF.

This rearrangement joins TRBV27 to TRBJ2-5, with a possible D match to TRBD1 (6 bases). Germline V gene sequence: CDR1 MNHEY, CDR2 SMNVEV (reference sequence). The CDR3 extends over 13 amino acids. V shed 6 bases and J shed 3 bases, with 11 bases lying between them. This chain's CDR3 is CASRTGTKETQYF. For the CDR3, the DNA is TGTGCCAGCAGGACCGGGACAAAAGAGACCCAGTACTTC.

The CDR3 DNA sequence: TGTGCCAGCAGCCCTCGGGACAGGGTTTTTCAGCCCCAGCATTTT. This translates into CASSPRDRVFQPQHF. The chain combines TRBV7-2 with TRBJ1-5, with 9 bases that match TRBD1. J lost 6 bases, V lost 5 bases, and 8 bases had no gene match. The CDR3 spans 15 residues. The germline V gene has CDR1 SGHTA and CDR2 FQGNSA. Looking up the rest from reference TRBV7-2 and TRBJ1-5 gives the full variable domain: GAGVSQSPSNKVTEKGKDVELRCDPISGHTALYWYRQSLGQGLEFLIYFQGNSAPDKSGLPSDRFSAERTGGSVSTLTIQRTQQEDSAVYLCASSPRDRVFQPQHFGDGTRLSIL.

This chain uses TRBV7-8 with TRBJ2-7, with D possibly TRBD1 on 6 matching bases. CDR3 length equals 14 residues. Trimming took off 4 bases at V and 2 bases at J, with 12 bases between the two ends. Per germline, CDR1 SGHVS and CDR2 FQNEAQ. CDR3 in amino acids: CASSSRTATYEQYF. CDR3 bases: TGTGCCAGCAGCTCTCGGACAGCAACCTACGAGCAGTACTTC.